The rows below give T cell receptor beta chains drawn from one sample of a study of Ad26.COV2.S vaccination and SARS-CoV-2 variants. The method was immunoSEQ multiplex PCR; TCRdb's version includes in-frame clones alone and lacks a portion of them. In the table there are about 420,000 clones, 88% of which are singletons. Material: peripheral blood, obtained in a trial of Ad26.COV2.S vaccine versus placebo. Receptors were obtained from a person aged 18-60 years who received the Ad26.COV2.S COVID-19 vaccine or a placebo. Both conserved end residues are part of each CDR3. Fields, in order: D gene, J gene, V gene, clone size, CDR3 DNA, CDR3 protein. The D gene is left open where the match is weak. Only part of the rows carry a size: once, few, many, or a class if the clone is expanded.

D gene: NA
J gene: TRBJ1-2
V gene: TRBV5-4
clone size: NA
CDR3 DNA: TGTGCCAGCAGACGGGACGGGACGTTAGGCTACACCTTC
CDR3 protein: CASRRDGTLGYTF

D gene: NA
J gene: TRBJ1-5
V gene: TRBV19
clone size: NA
CDR3 DNA: TGTGCCAGTAGTATAAATGCGGGGCGCAATCAGCCCCAGCATTTT
CDR3 protein: CASSINAGRNQPQHF

D gene: NA
J gene: TRBJ1-6
V gene: TRBV28
clone size: NA
CDR3 DNA: TGTGCCAGCACCCTTTGGGGAGATTCACCCCTCCACTTT
CDR3 protein: CASTLWGDSPLHF

D gene: TRBD2
J gene: TRBJ2-3
V gene: TRBV5-1
clone size: NA
CDR3 DNA: TGCGCCAGCAGCTTAGCGGGGTTCGCAGATACGCAGTATTTT
CDR3 protein: CASSLAGFADTQYF

D gene: NA
J gene: TRBJ1-2
V gene: TRBV7-6
clone size: few
CDR3 DNA: TGTGCCAGCAGCCTTAGCGGCGCAGAGGGCTACACCTTC
CDR3 protein: CASSLSGAEGYTF

D gene: NA
J gene: TRBJ1-5
V gene: TRBV4-1
clone size: NA
CDR3 DNA: TGCGCCAGCAGCCAAGATCGGGGGGAGATGACTCAGCCCCAGCATTTT
CDR3 protein: CASSQDRGEMTQPQHF

D gene: NA
J gene: TRBJ2-1
V gene: TRBV5-6
clone size: NA
CDR3 DNA: TGTGCCAGCAGCTTGGGAACAGGGAGGTCCAATGAGCAGTTCTTC
CDR3 protein: CASSLGTGRSNEQFF

D gene: NA
J gene: TRBJ1-2
V gene: TRBV19
clone size: NA
CDR3 DNA: TGTGCCAGTAGTCCCGGGAATAACTATGGCTACACCTTC
CDR3 protein: CASSPGNNYGYTF

D gene: TRBD2
J gene: TRBJ2-1
V gene: TRBV4-3
clone size: NA
CDR3 DNA: TGCGCCAGCAGCCTCGAGTGGACTAGCGGGGGTTTCGATGAGCAGTTCTTC
CDR3 protein: CASSLEWTSGGFDEQFF

D gene: NA
J gene: TRBJ2-3
V gene: TRBV4-2
clone size: NA
CDR3 DNA: TGTGCCAGCAGCCAGGGACCACCCACAGATACGCAGTATTTT
CDR3 protein: CASSQGPPTDTQYF

D gene: NA
J gene: TRBJ1-2
V gene: TRBV28
clone size: NA
CDR3 DNA: TGTGCCAGCAGTTTAGTACAGGGTTCCCACTATGGCTACACCTTC
CDR3 protein: CASSLVQGSHYGYTF

D gene: NA
J gene: TRBJ2-7
V gene: TRBV6-2/TRBV6-3
clone size: NA
CDR3 DNA: TGTGCCAGCAGCCCCGGGACTGGACTTAGAGACGAGCAGTACTTC
CDR3 protein: CASSPGTGLRDEQYF

D gene: NA
J gene: TRBJ1-1
V gene: TRBV14
clone size: NA
CDR3 DNA: TGTGCCAGCAGCCAAGGGGGAGGTTGGGGGTTTCGGAACACTGAAGCTTTCTTT
CDR3 protein: CASSQGGGWGFRNTEAFF

D gene: NA
J gene: TRBJ2-7
V gene: TRBV19
clone size: NA
CDR3 DNA: TGTGCCAGTAGTATGGGCAGTTCCTACGAGCAGTACTTC
CDR3 protein: CASSMGSSYEQYF

D gene: TRBD2
J gene: TRBJ2-2
V gene: TRBV24-1
clone size: NA
CDR3 DNA: TGTGCCACCAGTGATTCTCGGACTAGCGGGGGCACCAACACCGGGGAGCTGTTTTTT
CDR3 protein: CATSDSRTSGGTNTGELFF

D gene: NA
J gene: TRBJ2-7
V gene: TRBV7-2
clone size: once
CDR3 DNA: TGTGCCAGCAGCTTAGCGCCTCAGGGTTCCTACGAGCAGTACTTC
CDR3 protein: CASSLAPQGSYEQYF

D gene: TRBD2
J gene: TRBJ2-1
V gene: TRBV11-3
clone size: NA
CDR3 DNA: TGTGCCAGCAGCTTTAAACTAGCGGGGGGCCCCTCTCACAATGAGCAGTTCTTC
CDR3 protein: CASSFKLAGGPSHNEQFF

D gene: NA
J gene: TRBJ2-5
V gene: TRBV5-4
clone size: NA
CDR3 DNA: TGTGCCAGCAGCTTGAGGGGTAGTGAAGAGACCCAGTACTTC
CDR3 protein: CASSLRGSEETQYF

D gene: NA
J gene: TRBJ1-3
V gene: TRBV24-1
clone size: NA
CDR3 DNA: TGTGCCACCAGTGACCGGGACCGGAGGGACACCATATATTTT
CDR3 protein: CATSDRDRRDTIYF

D gene: NA
J gene: TRBJ1-1
V gene: TRBV30
clone size: NA
CDR3 DNA: TGTGCCTGGAGGGCGCATCGGGCCGACGCGCGGGATGAAGCTTTCTTT
CDR3 protein: CAWRAHRADARDEAFF

D gene: NA
J gene: TRBJ2-7
V gene: TRBV29-1
clone size: NA
CDR3 DNA: TGCAGCGTTGATTTGGGCACCAGCTCCTACGAGCAGTACTTC
CDR3 protein: CSVDLGTSSYEQYF

D gene: NA
J gene: TRBJ1-2
V gene: TRBV2
clone size: NA
CDR3 DNA: TGTGCCAGCAGCCAAGACAGCTATGGCTACACCTTC
CDR3 protein: CASSQDSYGYTF

D gene: NA
J gene: TRBJ2-7
V gene: TRBV4-1
clone size: NA
CDR3 DNA: TGCGCCAGCAGCCAAACCGCCGGGCCTACCTACGAGCAGTACTTC
CDR3 protein: CASSQTAGPTYEQYF

D gene: TRBD2
J gene: TRBJ2-3
V gene: TRBV7-9
clone size: NA
CDR3 DNA: TGTGCCAGCAGCCCGCCTAGCGGGGGGAGCACAGATACGCAGTATTTT
CDR3 protein: CASSPPSGGSTDTQYF

D gene: NA
J gene: TRBJ2-6
V gene: TRBV7-2
clone size: NA
CDR3 DNA: TGTGCCAGCAGCCTAAGACGCCTCCGGGGCTCTGGGGCCAACGTCCTGACTTTC
CDR3 protein: CASSLRRLRGSGANVLTF

D gene: NA
J gene: TRBJ2-7
V gene: TRBV11-2
clone size: NA
CDR3 DNA: TGTGCCAGCAGCTTAGGCACCGGGGCCCCTTCCGAGCAGTACTTC
CDR3 protein: CASSLGTGAPSEQYF

D gene: TRBD2
J gene: TRBJ2-1
V gene: TRBV25-1
clone size: NA
CDR3 DNA: TGTGCCAGCAGACTAGCGGGGGGGAATGAGCAGTTCTTC
CDR3 protein: CASRLAGGNEQFF

D gene: NA
J gene: TRBJ1-3
V gene: TRBV6-6
clone size: once
CDR3 DNA: TGTGCCAGCATCCCCGGACGGTCTGGAAACACCATATATTTT
CDR3 protein: CASIPGRSGNTIYF

D gene: TRBD1
J gene: TRBJ1-1
V gene: TRBV7-2
clone size: once
CDR3 DNA: TGTGCCAGCAGACCTGACAGGGTCTCTGAAGCTTTCTTT
CDR3 protein: CASRPDRVSEAFF

D gene: TRBD1
J gene: TRBJ1-4
V gene: TRBV6-2/TRBV6-3
clone size: NA
CDR3 DNA: TGTGCCAGCAGTGCTCTTCCGGGACAGGGCGCTCCAACTAATGAAAAACTGTTTTTT
CDR3 protein: CASSALPGQGAPTNEKLFF

D gene: NA
J gene: TRBJ1-2
V gene: TRBV4-1
clone size: NA
CDR3 DNA: TGCGCCAGCAGCCCCATGGGCAGCCTATATGGCTACACCTTC
CDR3 protein: CASSPMGSLYGYTF

D gene: TRBD2
J gene: TRBJ2-7
V gene: TRBV5-1
clone size: NA
CDR3 DNA: TGCGCCAGCAGCTCGGTCGGACTAGGGAGTCGCGAGCAGTACTTC
CDR3 protein: CASSSVGLGSREQYF

D gene: NA
J gene: TRBJ1-1
V gene: TRBV12-3/TRBV12-4
clone size: NA
CDR3 DNA: TGTGCCAGCAGTTTAAGGGGTAACACTGAAGCTTTCTTT
CDR3 protein: CASSLRGNTEAFF

D gene: NA
J gene: TRBJ2-1
V gene: TRBV7-9
clone size: many
CDR3 DNA: TGTGCCAGCAGCACCACCTACAATGAGCAGTTCTTC
CDR3 protein: CASSTTYNEQFF

D gene: TRBD2
J gene: TRBJ2-3
V gene: TRBV11-2
clone size: NA
CDR3 DNA: TGTGCCAGCAGCTTCGACGGGGGGGCGCTCCCAGATACGCAGTATTTT
CDR3 protein: CASSFDGGALPDTQYF

D gene: TRBD1
J gene: TRBJ2-3
V gene: TRBV10-3
clone size: NA
CDR3 DNA: TGTGCCATCCGGTTACAGGGGGCGAACACAGATACGCAGTATTTT
CDR3 protein: CAIRLQGANTDTQYF

D gene: NA
J gene: TRBJ1-6
V gene: TRBV27
clone size: NA
CDR3 DNA: TGTGCCAGCAGTTGGAGGAGGAATTCACCCCTCCACTTT
CDR3 protein: CASSWRRNSPLHF

D gene: TRBD2
J gene: TRBJ2-5
V gene: TRBV4-2
clone size: NA
CDR3 DNA: TGTGCCAGCAGCCCAGCGGGAGGGCTGGGGACCCAGTACTTC
CDR3 protein: CASSPAGGLGTQYF

D gene: NA
J gene: TRBJ1-5
V gene: TRBV7-8
clone size: NA
CDR3 DNA: TGTGCCAGCAGCCCGACGTTAGGGGCCCAGCATTTT
CDR3 protein: CASSPTLGAQHF

D gene: NA
J gene: TRBJ2-7
V gene: TRBV3-1/TRBV3-2
clone size: NA
CDR3 DNA: TGTGCCAGCAGCCGACCGGGACAACCCTACGAGCAGTACTTC
CDR3 protein: CASSRPGQPYEQYF

D gene: NA
J gene: TRBJ2-5
V gene: TRBV28
clone size: NA
CDR3 DNA: TGTGCCAGCAGTATACTTCAGGGGTTCGAGACCCAGTACTTC
CDR3 protein: CASSILQGFETQYF

D gene: TRBD1
J gene: TRBJ1-6
V gene: TRBV19
clone size: NA
CDR3 DNA: TGTGCCAGTAGGGCCTGGGACAGGGGGGACTCACCCCTCCACTTT
CDR3 protein: CASRAWDRGDSPLHF

D gene: NA
J gene: TRBJ2-6
V gene: TRBV18
clone size: NA
CDR3 DNA: TGTGCCAGCTCGAATACTCGGGACACCCAGCTAGCTGGGGCCAACGTCCTGACTTTC
CDR3 protein: CASSNTRDTQLAGANVLTF